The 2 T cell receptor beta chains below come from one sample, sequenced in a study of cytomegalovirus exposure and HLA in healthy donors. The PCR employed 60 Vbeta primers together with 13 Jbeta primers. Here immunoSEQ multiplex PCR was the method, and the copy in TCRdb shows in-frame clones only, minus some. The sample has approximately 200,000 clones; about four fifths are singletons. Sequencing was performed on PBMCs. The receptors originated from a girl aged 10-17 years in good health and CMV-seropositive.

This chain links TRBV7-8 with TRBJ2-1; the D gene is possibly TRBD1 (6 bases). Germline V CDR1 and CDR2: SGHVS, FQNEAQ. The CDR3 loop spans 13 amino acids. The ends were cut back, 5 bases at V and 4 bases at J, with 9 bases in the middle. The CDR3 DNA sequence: TGTGCCAGCAGCCCCAGGGGATACAATGAGCAGTTCTTC. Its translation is CASSPRGYNEQFF.

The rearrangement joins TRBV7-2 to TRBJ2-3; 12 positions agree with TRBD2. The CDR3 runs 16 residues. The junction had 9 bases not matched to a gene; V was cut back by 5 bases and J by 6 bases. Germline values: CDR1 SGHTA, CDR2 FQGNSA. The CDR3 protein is CASSKTSGGLGDTQYF. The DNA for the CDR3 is TGTGCCAGCAGCAAGACTAGCGGGGGCCTTGGGGATACGCAGTATTTT.